These 11 T cell receptor delta chains came from one sample sequenced in a study of gamma-delta chains in newborns, infants, children. TCRdb redid clone calling on the reads using CATT. The repertoire has 10,000 to 12,000 delta-chain clones, around 8.3% of them found once; the top ten carry 8.8%. Input material: blood. The receptors originated from a child who was a newborn, infant or young child, either healthy, febrile or measles-vaccinated (not recorded which).

This clone showed up just a few times. This chain links TRDV1 with TRDJ1, with D possibly TRDD3 on 6 matching bases. CDR1 is TSWWSYY, CDR2 QGS, per germline. V dropped 6 bases and J dropped 0 bases, with 23 bases sitting between them. This CDR3 contains 18 residues. The CDR3 sequence is CALGQNGCGDVYTDKLIF. CDR3 nucleotide sequence: TGTGCTCTTGGCCAAAATGGGTGTGGGGATGTGTACACCGATAAACTCATCTTT.

J is TRDJ3 and V is TRDV2; 8 bases are shared with TRDD3. This CDR3 contains 20 residues. From germline, CDR1 is GEAIGNYY and CDR2 EKD. With V trimmed by 0 bases and J by 1 base, 10 bases remained unmatched. CDR3 sequence reads: CACDTVLGDSKSWDTRQMFF. CDR3 nucleotide sequence: TGTGCCTGTGACACCGTCTTGGGGGATTCAAAATCCTGGGACACCCGACAGATGTTTTTC.

The chain joins TRDV2 to TRDJ1, with TRDD3 matching over 8 bases. Trimming removed 2 bases from V and 0 bases from J; junction bases left unmatched: 10. This CDR3 has 17 amino acids. The germline CDR1 and CDR2 sequences are GEAIGNYY and EKD. CDR3 nucleotides: TGTGCCTGTGACAAAGTTTCTGGGGGACTGTACACCGATAAACTCATCTTT. It is translated as CACDKVSGGLYTDKLIF.

This clone was observed a few times. A far larger clone differs by one base, so this is likely a read error. This sequence joins TRDV2 and TRDJ1; D may be TRDD3 (6 bases). CDR1 is GEAIGNYY and CDR2 is EKD in the germline V gene. CDR3 length equals 15 residues. The CDR3 DNA reads as TGTGCCTGTGACACTTTGGGGATGAACACCGATAGACTCATCTTT. Translation gives CACDTLGMNTDRLIF.

To note about this clone: A much more abundant neighbour one base away suggests this may be a read error. This CDR3 is also generated by other DNA sequences in the sample. The chain has TRDV2 and TRDJ3, with 9 bases fitting TRDD3. This CDR3 region has 17 residues. Germline loops: CDR1 GEAIGNYY, CDR2 EKD. V shed 0 bases and J 3 bases; nucleotides not matched to a gene: 2. The CDR3 protein is CACDTVGGYWDTRQMFF. The DNA for the CDR3 is TGTGCCTGTGACACCGTTGGGGGATACTGGGACACCCGACAGATGTTTTTC.

Concerning this clone itself: This sequence is one base from a far larger clone and is likely a read error. This chain joins TRDV2 and TRDJ1; 9 bases align to TRDD3. Germline values: CDR1 GEAIGNYY, CDR2 EKD. This CDR3 has 23 residues. CDR3 amino acids: CACDTLGNLQTPRGIPVTDELIF. The CDR3 nucleotides are TGTGCCTGTGACACCCTAGGGAATCTACAAACGCCTCGGGGGATACCGGTCACCGATGAACTCATCTTT.

This clone was observed a handful of times. The chain joins TRDV2 to TRDJ3; 7 bases fit TRDD3. Trimming took 3 bases from V and 0 from J; bases not matched to a gene: 7. In germline, CDR1 is GEAIGNYY, CDR2 EKD. The CDR3 length is 18 residues. Here the CDR3 reads CACDVLGIDSWDTRQMFF. The CDR3 DNA follows: TGTGCCTGTGACGTACTGGGGATCGACTCCTGGGACACCCGACAGATGTTTTTC.

This clone appeared a few times. The chain links TRDV2 to TRDJ3, with 7 nucleotides matching TRDD3. CDR1 and CDR2 (germline): GEAIGNYY, EKD. This CDR3 is built from 19 residues. Losses at the gene ends were 0 bases for V and 0 bases for J; bases not matched to a gene: 7. CDR3 in DNA: TGTGCCTGTGACACCGTGACTGGGGTTAGCTCCTGGGACACCCGACAGATGTTTTTC. As protein: CACDTVTGVSSWDTRQMFF.

On this clone: A read error may produce the germline difference seen at one junction end. V and J are TRDV2 and TRDJ3, with D possibly TRDD3 on 5 matching bases. Germline V CDR1 and CDR2: GEAIGNYY, EKD. This CDR3 comprises 17 residues. The CDR3 sequence is CARDTGDSSWDTRQMFF. The CDR3 bases are TGTGCCCGTGACACCGGGGACAGCTCCTGGGACACCCGACAGATGTTTTTC.

Details on this clone: This may be a read error, as it is one base from a much larger clone. V gene TRDV2 combines with J gene TRDJ1, with TRDD3 matching over 9 bases. The CDR3 runs to 17 residues. Germline CDR1 reads GEAIGNYY; CDR2 reads EKD. The CDR3 region is CARDPLLTGGPTDKLIF. The CDR3, as DNA: TGTGCCCGTGACCCACTCCTTACTGGGGGACCCACCGATAAACTCATCTTT.

Judged by abundance, this clone is medium-sized. The CDR3 loop is CACDEWGMYTDKLIF. The CDR3 coding sequence is TGTGCCTGTGATGAGTGGGGGATGTACACCGATAAACTCATCTTT. This chain links TRDV2 with TRDJ1; 8 nucleotides line up with TRDD3. With 4 bases clipped from V and 0 bases from J, the junction kept 6 bases outside the gene matches. The germline V gene has CDR1 GEAIGNYY and CDR2 EKD. The CDR3 spans 15 residues.